This T cell receptor (beta chain) appears in the sequencing data of a study of blood T cell repertoires in COVID-19. Turning to the study itself: Material from acute and convalescent COVID-19 was sourced from the United States, Italy and Spain. T cells, B-cell-depleted T cells, or PBMCs provided the cDNA or gDNA that served as material.

Methods used by the authors: Amplification with reference gene primers provided the estimates of nucleated cell counts. Sequencing was performed with immunoSEQ multiplex PCR; in TCRdb, only in-frame clones are kept and a portion is missing. The DNA was the basis for D and trimming; V, J and clone size are from that table. Here the sample spans 110,000 or so clones, about 84% being singletons. Between the trimmed V and J ends, which lost 4 bases and 3 bases, there was a span of 17 bases. The CDR3 consists of 15 residues. Germline V CDR1 and CDR2: SGHRS, YFSETQ. The sample was peripheral blood. This clonotype was obtained from a man aged 60-69 years with acute or convalescent COVID-19. The chain recombines TRBV5-1 with TRBJ2-7; weak D call: TRBD1 (5 bases). The CDR3, as DNA: TGCGCCAGCAGCACCGACCAGGGCTCGTTCTACGAGCAGTACTTC. Translated: CASSTDQGSFYEQYF. The full variable domain, with the rest looked up from reference TRBV5-1 and TRBJ2-7, is KAGVTQTPRYLIKTRGQQVTLSCSPISGHRSVSWYQQTPGQGLQFLFEYFSETQRNKGNFPGRFSGRQFSNSRSEMNVSTLELGDSALYLCASSTDQGSFYEQYFGPGTRLTVT.